The rows below give T cell receptor beta chains drawn from one sample of a study of cytomegalovirus exposure and HLA in healthy donors. TCRdb's copy holds only in-frame clones and misses some; the assay was immunoSEQ multiplex PCR. This table has approximately 110,000 clones, about two thirds appearing once. The sequenced sample was PBMCs. Receptors originate from a woman aged 70-85 years in good health and CMV-seropositive. Each CDR3 is given with its conserved first and last residue. The order of the fields is CDR3 DNA, CDR3 protein, V gene, clone size, J gene, D gene. A D gene is named only where the DNA matches it firmly. A clone size is listed for some rows: how often the clone was seen (once, few, many), or a class if it is expanded.

CDR3nt: TGCGCCAGCAGCATAGGGGCCGCCTCCTACGAGCAGTACTTC
CDR3aa: CASSIGAASYEQYF
v_gene: TRBV5-1
abundance: .
j_gene: TRBJ2-7
d_gene: .

CDR3nt: TGCGCCAGCAAGCAGGGGTACGAGCAGTACTTC
CDR3aa: CASKQGYEQYF
v_gene: TRBV5-1
abundance: once
j_gene: TRBJ2-7
d_gene: .

CDR3nt: TGTGCCAGTAGTATAGTGGGACTAGCGGATTCCTACGAGCAGTACTTC
CDR3aa: CASSIVGLADSYEQYF
v_gene: TRBV19
abundance: once
j_gene: TRBJ2-7
d_gene: TRBD2

CDR3nt: TGTGCCAGCAGCGCCTATTCGACAGGGGGTGAGCAGTTCTTC
CDR3aa: CASSAYSTGGEQFF
v_gene: TRBV9
abundance: .
j_gene: TRBJ2-1
d_gene: TRBD1

CDR3nt: TGTGCCAGCAGCCCGGACGCCGGGACAGGGTCTGGCTACACCTTC
CDR3aa: CASSPDAGTGSGYTF
v_gene: TRBV7-2
abundance: .
j_gene: TRBJ1-2
d_gene: TRBD1

CDR3nt: TGTGCCAGTAGTCTACAGGGGTATGGCTACACCTTC
CDR3aa: CASSLQGYGYTF
v_gene: TRBV19
abundance: few
j_gene: TRBJ1-2
d_gene: TRBD1

CDR3nt: TGCGCCAGCAGCCAAGATCAGGGGACAGGGGGCGGGCCGAATGAAAAACTGTTTTTT
CDR3aa: CASSQDQGTGGGPNEKLFF
v_gene: TRBV4-1
abundance: .
j_gene: TRBJ1-4
d_gene: TRBD1

CDR3nt: TGTGCCAGCAGCCAAACTAGCGGGGGGGCCGGGGAGCTGTTTTTT
CDR3aa: CASSQTSGGAGELFF
v_gene: TRBV6-6
abundance: .
j_gene: TRBJ2-2
d_gene: TRBD2

CDR3nt: TGTGCCAGCAGTGATCAGCGGGGGGCGTACAATGAGCAGTTCTTC
CDR3aa: CASSDQRGAYNEQFF
v_gene: TRBV2
abundance: .
j_gene: TRBJ2-1
d_gene: TRBD2

CDR3nt: TGCGCCAGCAGCTACGGACAGGGCTTTTCAGAGACCCAGTACTTC
CDR3aa: CASSYGQGFSETQYF
v_gene: TRBV5-1
abundance: .
j_gene: TRBJ2-5
d_gene: TRBD1

CDR3nt: TGTGCCTGGAGTTCCCTCGGGACAGCTGGAAACACCATATATTTT
CDR3aa: CAWSSLGTAGNTIYF
v_gene: TRBV30
abundance: .
j_gene: TRBJ1-3
d_gene: TRBD1

CDR3nt: TGTGCCATCAGTGAAGGACAGGGCGGGCAGCCCCAGCATTTT
CDR3aa: CAISEGQGGQPQHF
v_gene: TRBV10-3
abundance: .
j_gene: TRBJ1-5
d_gene: TRBD1

CDR3nt: TGTGCCAGCAGTGATCAGGGTGTCGCCTACGAGCAGTACTTC
CDR3aa: CASSDQGVAYEQYF
v_gene: TRBV6-1
abundance: .
j_gene: TRBJ2-7
d_gene: .

CDR3nt: TGCAGCGTTACCGGACTAGCGGGGGGGACCGGGGAGCTGTTTTTT
CDR3aa: CSVTGLAGGTGELFF
v_gene: TRBV29-1
abundance: .
j_gene: TRBJ2-2
d_gene: TRBD2

CDR3nt: TGTGCCAGCAGCGTAGCTCCGGGGACTGAAGCTTTCTTT
CDR3aa: CASSVAPGTEAFF
v_gene: TRBV9
abundance: .
j_gene: TRBJ1-1
d_gene: .

CDR3nt: TGTGCCAGTAGTCTTCAGACAGTCCCTAGCAATCAGCCCCAGCATTTT
CDR3aa: CASSLQTVPSNQPQHF
v_gene: TRBV19
abundance: once
j_gene: TRBJ1-5
d_gene: .

CDR3nt: TGCGCCAGCAGCCAAGATAGGGGTACCACCGGGGAGCTGTTTTTT
CDR3aa: CASSQDRGTTGELFF
v_gene: TRBV4-3
abundance: .
j_gene: TRBJ2-2
d_gene: .

CDR3nt: TGTGCCAGTAAGACAGGGGAAAATGAAAAACTGTTTTTT
CDR3aa: CASKTGENEKLFF
v_gene: TRBV19
abundance: .
j_gene: TRBJ1-4
d_gene: TRBD1

CDR3nt: TGTGCCTGGAGTACAGGGGTCTCCTACAATGAGCAGTTCTTC
CDR3aa: CAWSTGVSYNEQFF
v_gene: TRBV30
abundance: .
j_gene: TRBJ2-1
d_gene: TRBD1

CDR3nt: TGTGCCAGCAGTCTGACAGGGGATGGCTACACCTTC
CDR3aa: CASSLTGDGYTF
v_gene: TRBV27
abundance: few
j_gene: TRBJ1-2
d_gene: TRBD1

CDR3nt: TGTGCCAGCAGCTCACGAGCGGCTAGCGGGGGGGGAGAGACCCAGTACTTC
CDR3aa: CASSSRAASGGGETQYF
v_gene: TRBV13
abundance: .
j_gene: TRBJ2-5
d_gene: TRBD2

CDR3nt: TGTGCCAGCAGTTCCTGGACAGGTTCGTCGCGTCAGCCCCAGCATTTT
CDR3aa: CASSSWTGSSRQPQHF
v_gene: TRBV6-6
abundance: .
j_gene: TRBJ1-5
d_gene: TRBD1

CDR3nt: TGTGCCAGCAGTTTATATAGGACAGGGGGCGATGGCTACACCTTC
CDR3aa: CASSLYRTGGDGYTF
v_gene: TRBV27
abundance: .
j_gene: TRBJ1-2
d_gene: TRBD1

CDR3nt: TGTGCCAGCAGTCGTAGCTACTCAGGGAAGGAACACACTGAAGCTTTCTTT
CDR3aa: CASSRSYSGKEHTEAFF
v_gene: TRBV7-8
abundance: .
j_gene: TRBJ1-1
d_gene: .

CDR3nt: TGCAGCATCCGGGACAGGGGGCGCTCAGATACGCAGTATTTT
CDR3aa: CSIRDRGRSDTQYF
v_gene: TRBV29-1
abundance: .
j_gene: TRBJ2-3
d_gene: TRBD1

CDR3nt: TGTGCCTGGATCGGACAGGGAGGGGGTTCACCCCTCCACTTT
CDR3aa: CAWIGQGGGSPLHF
v_gene: TRBV30
abundance: .
j_gene: TRBJ1-6
d_gene: TRBD1

CDR3nt: TGTGCCAGCAGCCGTAACAGGGGCGCCCAAGAGACCCAGTACTTC
CDR3aa: CASSRNRGAQETQYF
v_gene: TRBV11-2
abundance: .
j_gene: TRBJ2-5
d_gene: TRBD1

CDR3nt: TGTGCCAGCAGTGAAGCCGGGACAGGGGAAAATACGCAGTATTTT
CDR3aa: CASSEAGTGENTQYF
v_gene: TRBV2
abundance: .
j_gene: TRBJ2-3
d_gene: TRBD1

CDR3nt: TGTGCCAGCAGCTCGCCTGCTGGGCCTGAGCAGTACTTC
CDR3aa: CASSSPAGPEQYF
v_gene: TRBV7-9
abundance: few
j_gene: TRBJ2-7
d_gene: .

CDR3nt: TGTGCCTGGAGTTCGGCAGATACGCAGTATTTT
CDR3aa: CAWSSADTQYF
v_gene: TRBV30
abundance: .
j_gene: TRBJ2-3
d_gene: .

CDR3nt: TGCGCCAGCAGCTTGGGGAGGGAAGAGACCCAGTACTTC
CDR3aa: CASSLGREETQYF
v_gene: TRBV5-1
abundance: .
j_gene: TRBJ2-5
d_gene: .

CDR3nt: TGTGCCAGCAGACAGGGCTACGAGCAGTACTTC
CDR3aa: CASRQGYEQYF
v_gene: TRBV2
abundance: .
j_gene: TRBJ2-7
d_gene: .

CDR3nt: TGTGCCAGCAGCTTGAGGAGCACCGATGAGCAGTTCTTC
CDR3aa: CASSLRSTDEQFF
v_gene: TRBV5-4
abundance: .
j_gene: TRBJ2-1
d_gene: .

CDR3nt: TGTGCCAGCAGCATGACTAGCGGGGGGCCATCCTACGAGCAGTACTTC
CDR3aa: CASSMTSGGPSYEQYF
v_gene: TRBV7-6
abundance: .
j_gene: TRBJ2-7
d_gene: TRBD2